The 5 T cell receptor beta chains reported below all come from one sample, sequenced in a study of shared clonotypes between healthy human individuals (TCRdb year 2020). Library prep was done by the immunoSEQ multiplex PCR assay. The immuneACCESS repertoire file appears here via TCRdb, limited to in-frame rearrangements. These files lack a portion of the clones; in checked studies, under half of the deficit traces to unresolved V genes, and the cause of the others is not known. The sample table lists about 2.1 million clones, approximately 92% of them with a count of one. The biggest ten clones account for around 1.7% of the sample. CD8 naive samples were CD45RO-negative cells positively selected for CCR7, giving a CD45RA+CCR7+ population that excluded TemRA cells. Sequencing was performed on naive CD8+ T cells from PBMCs. The cell subset or site label for this specimen denotes: CD45RA+CCR7+. The receptors stem from a man aged 18-30 years in good health. Some clones in this sample may be carry-over from other donors' samples.

This chain uses TRBV7-9 with TRBJ2-4; TRBD2 might be the D (6 bases). Germline values: CDR1 SEHNR, CDR2 FQNEAQ (reference sequence). The CDR3 totals 14 residues. The V gene lost 5 bases and the J gene lost 4 bases, with 12 bases spanning the gap. Written as DNA, the CDR3 is TGTGCCAGCAGCCCGCGGGACTTAAAAAACATTCAGTACTTC. Translation gives CASSPRDLKNIQYF.

This clone has only a few counts. CDR3 sequence (DNA): TGTGCCAGCAGTCTGGACAGTCAGCCCCAGCATTTT. Its protein is CASSLDSQPQHF. The chain carries TRBV28 and TRBJ1-5, with a possible D match to TRBD1 (6 bases). The CDR3 has 12 amino acids. Germline CDR1 is MDHEN and CDR2 is SYDVKM. Trimming shortened V by 5 bases and J by 6 bases, and 8 bases separated the two germline ends.

V is TRBV6-6 and J is TRBJ2-5, with D hard to call. The DNA end is a closer match to TRBJ2-7, so the J assignment may be wrong. Germline V lookup: CDR1 MNHNY, CDR2 SVGAGI (reference sequence). CDR3 length equals 14 residues. The CDR3 coding sequence is TGTGCCAGCAGTTACTCGGCACAGAACTACGAGCAGTACTTC. It is translated as CASSYSAQNYEQYF.

The chain uses TRBV4-1 and TRBJ1-1; TRBD1 might be the D (6 bases). The CDR3 consists of 13 residues. Trimming took 1 base from V and 7 from J, leaving 10 bases between them. Per germline, CDR1 MGHRA and CDR2 YSYEKL. In DNA, the CDR3 is TGCGCCAGCAGCCAAGGGCGGGGGCTTGAAGCTTTCTTT. Translated: CASSQGRGLEAFF.

The chain couples TRBV10-3 to TRBJ2-3, with a tentative D call TRBD2 (5 bases). Germline CDR1 ENHRY, CDR2 SYGVKD. The CDR3 extends over 15 amino acids. Trimming removed 3 bases from V and 6 bases from J, with 16 bases in between. The CDR3 region is CAISDPGLSEDTQYF. The CDR3 DNA is TGTGCCATCAGTGACCCCGGACTGAGCGAGGATACGCAGTATTTT.